This T cell receptor beta chain derives from a study of shared clonotypes between healthy human individuals. On the study more broadly: Donors had three CD4 naive, three CD4 memory, two CD8 naive and one CD8 memory plate apiece. Findings of the study overall: The four-donor shared clonotypes exceeded non-shared clonotypes in generation probability, with non-shared ones scoring lower. Larger richness was generally estimated for naive than memory subsets.

Researchers ran the assay at a deep level. The data were produced by immunoSEQ multiplex PCR, yet TCRdb's version contains in-frame clones alone and is incomplete. The sample has more than 2 million clones, 93% seen once; the top ten hold more than 1.5%. CD45RO-negative, CCR7-positively selected cells formed the naive CD8 fraction, excluding terminally differentiated effector memory CD45RA+ cells. Concerning this clone itself: The antigen remains unidentified.

Germline CDR1 MNHEY, CDR2 SMNVEV (reference sequence). The CDR3 totals 15 residues. J was trimmed by 6 bases and V by 3 bases; bases with no gene match: 8. The receptor was derived from a man between 18 and 35 years old in good health. Some clones in this sample may be carry-over from other donors' samples. The chain combines TRBV27 with TRBJ2-3; 8 bases align to TRBD2. Sequenced: naive CD8+ T cells from PBMCs. The CDR3 DNA sequence: TGTGCCAGCAGTTTGTCGGGAGGGTACTTGGATACGCAGTATTTT. It is translated as CASSLSGGYLDTQYF.